These 8 T cell receptor beta chains came from one sample sequenced in a study of blood T cell repertoires in COVID-19. Measured with immunoSEQ multiplex PCR; TCRdb has only the in-frame clones, and not every one. The repertoire has hundreds of thousands of clones, approximately 91% of them found once; the top ten carry approximately 10%. Sequencing was done on a sample of peripheral blood. These receptors were taken from a woman in her 30s with COVID-19, enrolled during active disease.

The chain employs TRBV9 and TRBJ1-2; tentatively, D is TRBD1 (5 bases). Germline V gene lookup returns CDR1 SGDLS and CDR2 YYNGEE. Between the trimmed V and J ends, which lost 2 bases and 8 bases, there was a span of 16 bases. This CDR3 comprises 14 residues. CDR3 bases: TGTGCCAGCAGCGTCGACGACAGTGGTTTAGGCTACACCTTC. It yields the protein CASSVDDSGLGYTF.

The V call is TRBV5-6, the J call TRBJ1-3; D ambiguous. Between the trimmed V and J ends, which lost 1 base and 0 bases, there was a span of 14 bases. Germline V CDR1 and CDR2: SGHDT, YYEEEE. CDR3 size: 17 residues. DNA of the CDR3: TGTGCCAGCAGCTTGTGGATTCTAGGCCTCTCTGGAAACACCATATATTTT. This translates into CASSLWILGLSGNTIYF.

This clone was seen once. J is TRBJ2-5 and V is TRBV4-1, with 7 bases that match TRBD1. Germline V CDR1 and CDR2: MGHRA, YSYEKL. Losses at the gene ends were 1 base for V and 1 base for J; bases not matched to a gene: 0. CDR3 length equals 14 residues. CDR3 bases: TGCGCCAGCAGCCAAGCAGGGGGCCAAGAGACCCAGTACTTC. It yields the protein CASSQAGGQETQYF.

A single count supports this clone. CDR3 in DNA: TGTGCCAGCAGTCCCTACCCCCCTGGGGAGGGACGAGGCTACACCTTC. Protein product: CASSPYPPGEGRGYTF. The chain recombines TRBV27 with TRBJ1-2; possible D gene TRBD1, 5 bases. V gave up 5 bases and J gave up 8 bases, with 24 bases separating them. The length of the CDR3 is 16 residues. From germline, CDR1 is MNHEY and CDR2 SMNVEV (reference sequence).

This chain links TRBV7-9 with TRBJ2-5; the match to TRBD1 covers 9 bases. Trimming at V came to 5 bases and at J to 2 bases, leaving 12 bases not matched to a gene. Germline-derived CDR1 and CDR2 are SEHNR and FQNEAQ (reference sequence). CDR3 length: 17 residues. The CDR3 loop is CASSPGQGGQRQETQYF. CDR3 nucleotides: TGTGCCAGCAGCCCGGGACAGGGTGGCCAGAGACAAGAGACCCAGTACTTC.

The chain employs TRBV11-3 and TRBJ2-7; the D gene is possibly TRBD2 (5 bases). CDR1 and CDR2 from the germline V gene are SGHNT and YENEEA. The CDR3 consists of 13 residues. V was cut by 1 base and J by 1 base, with 5 bases left in between. The CDR3 nucleotides read TGTGCCAGCAGCTTAGGGGAGTCCTACGAGCAGTACTTC. Residues: CASSLGESYEQYF.

The gene calls are TRBV30 and TRBJ2-7; the D gene is possibly TRBD2 (6 bases). The CDR3 totals 15 residues. V lost 0 bases, J lost 5 bases, and 17 bases lay in between. Germline V lookup: CDR1 GTSNPN, CDR2 SVGIG (reference sequence). CDR3 loop: CAWSVRWGLRDEQYF. CDR3 nucleotides: TGTGCCTGGAGTGTCCGATGGGGACTTAGAGACGAGCAGTACTTC.

The chain couples TRBV19 to TRBJ2-1; 10 bases agree with TRBD1. The germline gives CDR1 LNHDA, CDR2 SQIVND (reference sequence). The CDR3 extends over 16 amino acids. Trimming took 6 bases from V and 9 from J; bases not matched to a gene: 14. CDR3 sequence (DNA): TGTGCCAGTAGCTACTCCGGGACAGGGGTCCGAGGTGAGCAGTTCTTC. This encodes CASSYSGTGVRGEQFF.